This T cell receptor beta chain derives from a study of CD8 T cells in ankylosing spondylitis. Study outcomes and limitations: Researchers report that disease-linked clones proved CD8+ and relatively rare in peripheral blood.

TCRdb passed the 5' RACE reads through MiXCR, listing each CDR3 protein once. The data contain tens of thousands of distinct CDR3 sequences, 3.5% to 4% of them seen just once; the ten biggest clones take up roughly 4%. This clonotype was seen repeatedly, ten times or more. Its cognate antigen is unknown. Sequencing input: blood, either unsorted or a sorted T cell fraction (not recorded which). The sequence was obtained from a female donor with ankylosing spondylitis or in good health (not recorded which).

In DNA form, the CDR3 reads TGTGCCAGCAGCGCAAGTTCGGGCAAGGCAAACACCATATATTTT. Encoded protein: CASSASSGKANTIYF. J is TRBJ1-3 and V is TRBV9, with D unclear. This CDR3 spans 15 amino acids. V lost 3 bases to trimming and J lost 6 bases, with 16 bases between them. Germline V gives CDR1 SGDLS, CDR2 YYNGEE.